Sequencing of this TCR beta chain was carried out in a study of blood T cell repertoires in COVID-19 (dated by TCRdb to about 2020). Regarding the complete study: Samples from collaborators originated in the United States, Italy and Spain and spanned both the acute and convalescent phases of COVID-19. The material from the prospective study consisted of cDNA or gDNA derived from T cells, B-cell-depleted T cells, or PBMCs. Deeply sampled blood TCRbeta repertoires from subjects exposed to, actively infected with, or recovered from COVID-19 were included in the dataset. The repertoires were made available in a free public database intended to serve as a resource for research on the immune response to SARS-CoV-2. The samples were drawn from the first 160 participants of the ongoing ImmuneRACE study and from under 1,500 subjects provided by 6 global collaborators. A de-identified subject ID, COVID-19 status, age in years and sex were almost always included in the sample metadata. Where HLA class I and class II types were available, the types were taken from metadata supplied by the sample provider, not from assay-based typing.

The immunoSEQ Assay, a bias-controlled multiplex PCR, was used to amplify TCRbeta CDR3 regions from genomic DNA. For the original study's pipeline: Within the assay, amplification of reference gene primers was used to estimate how many nucleated cells each sample contained. To quantify the absolute abundance of each unique TCRbeta CDR3 rearrangement, sequence reads were collapsed and filtered. For each sample, productive Simpson clonality was calculated as the square root of Simpson's diversity index over productive rearrangements. This is the immuneACCESS table as TCRdb keeps it, with only in-frame sequences that have V and J called. A part of the clones is gone; compared with another copy, unresolved V genes explain less than half, and the rest is unexplained. For V, J and clone size, that table is used; D and trimming come from the DNA. For this sample the table gives approximately 290,000 clones, of which around 82% were detected only once. Together, the top ten hold roughly 14% of the sample.

The CDR3, cysteine through phenylalanine, is 14 amino acids long. Only the CDR3 DNA is retained, 42 bases long and in frame from the first base. The CDR1 and CDR2 encoded by the germline V gene are MDHEN and SYDVKM. The trim is 4 bases for V and 8 bases for J, with a gap of 17 bases between the germline ends. The research as a whole found: Clinical and demographic metadata were provided uncurated, with the amount varying by source and participant.

Concerning this clone: The clone's antigen remains unknown. Base-call qualities are not available, and no considerably larger clone is one nucleotide away.

In Seattle, one collaborating source enrolled patients while the infection was active and tracked those patients longitudinally over the course of disease. Each collaborating institution followed its own protocols to collect whole blood in K2EDTA tubes. For TCRbeta analysis, collaborators shipped samples in one of three forms: frozen whole blood, isolated PBMCs, or DNA extracted from either of those sample types. The chain uses TRBV28 and TRBJ1-2, with the D gene uncertain. This clonotype was sampled from an older person with COVID-19, enrolled during active disease. Source material: peripheral blood. The DNA reads TGTGCCAGCAGTTCGGGAGTCGAAGGTCGAGGCTACACCTTC. Translated, it gives CASSSGVEGRGYTF.